The 23 T cell receptor beta chains given below trace back to one sample, sequenced in a study of blood T cell repertoires in COVID-19. TCRdb keeps only in-frame clones here, not all; method: immunoSEQ multiplex PCR. The sample includes about 38,000 clones, 85% seen only once; the top ten take 4.8%. Sequencing was done on a sample of peripheral blood. Every receptor here comes from a man over 45 with active COVID-19.

In its sample, this clone was seen once. V gene TRBV24-1 combines with J gene TRBJ1-5, with 8 bases fitting TRBD1. This CDR3 spans 14 amino acids. Trimming at V came to 9 bases and at J to 7 bases, leaving 10 bases not matched to a gene. Germline CDR1 is KGHDR and CDR2 is SFDVKD. CDR3 region: CATGRTGSHQPQHF. CDR3 sequence (DNA): TGTGCCACCGGTAGGACAGGGTCGCACCAGCCCCAGCATTTT.

This clone was picked up one time. The rearrangement joins TRBV4-1 to TRBJ1-2; D perhaps matches TRBD1 (6 bases). The V gene's germline CDR1 is MGHRA and CDR2 YSYEKL. V lost 1 base and J 2 bases, leaving 11 bases between the germline ends. This CDR3 comprises 15 residues. The CDR3 loop reads CASSQGPGANYGYTF. The CDR3, as DNA: TGCGCCAGCAGCCAAGGTCCAGGGGCGAACTATGGCTACACCTTC.

Turning to this clone: This specimen includes other DNA sequences encoding the same CDR3. The chain joins TRBV7-8 to TRBJ1-3; 8 nucleotides match TRBD1. From germline, CDR1 is SGHVS and CDR2 FQNEAQ. V trimming: 0 bases; J trimming: 2 bases; junction bases outside the gene matches: 3. The CDR3 extends over 16 amino acids. CDR3 loop: CASSLAQGATGNTIYF. In DNA form, the CDR3 reads TGTGCCAGCAGCTTAGCCCAGGGGGCAACTGGAAACACCATATATTTT. Looking up the rest from reference TRBV7-8 and TRBJ1-3 gives the full variable domain: GAGVSQSPRYKVAKRGQDVALRCDPISGHVSLFWYQQALGQGPEFLTYFQNEAQLDKSGLPSDRFFAERPEGSVSTLKIQRTQQEDSAVYLCASSLAQGATGNTIYFGEGSWLTVV.

The gene calls are TRBV5-4 and TRBJ2-1, with D maybe TRBD1 (6 bases). V gave up 0 bases and J gave up 5 bases, with 12 bases separating them. The germline V gene has CDR1 SGHNT and CDR2 YYREEE (reference sequence). The CDR3 runs to 15 residues. CDR3 loop: CASSLGARQDNEQFF. The CDR3, as DNA: TGTGCCAGCAGCTTGGGGGCAAGACAGGACAATGAGCAGTTCTTC.

The chain combines TRBV7-6 with TRBJ2-1; D may be TRBD1 (6 bases). Germline V lookup: CDR1 SGHVS, CDR2 FNYEAQ. This CDR3 contains 15 residues. The V and J ends lost 4 bases and 0 bases respectively, with 10 bases between them. CDR3 residues: CASSWTASSYNEQFF. The CDR3 nucleotides are TGTGCCAGCAGCTGGACAGCCAGCTCCTACAATGAGCAGTTCTTC.

The J gene is TRBJ2-7, the V gene TRBV7-8, with D maybe TRBD2 (6 bases). The CDR3 has 15 amino acids. V gave up 6 bases and J gave up 4 bases, with 19 bases separating them. Germline V gene sequence: CDR1 SGHVS, CDR2 FQNEAQ. The DNA of the CDR3 is TGTGCCAGCAGGACCTACCTCGGGACTGAATACGAGCAGTACTTC. Its translation: CASRTYLGTEYEQYF.

The chain combines TRBV19 with TRBJ1-5; no definite D call. The ends were cut back, 8 bases at V and 0 bases at J, with 8 bases in the middle. The CDR3 sequence is 13 residues long. The germline V gene encodes CDR1 LNHDA and CDR2 SQIVND (reference sequence). The CDR3 sequence: CASQSYSNQPQHF. The DNA of the CDR3 is TGTGCCAGTCAAAGCTATAGCAATCAGCCCCAGCATTTT.

CDR3 nucleotide sequence: TGTGCCAGCAGCACACACAGGGGGCCCTACGAGCAGTACTTC. Residues: CASSTHRGPYEQYF. The rearrangement links TRBV7-2 to TRBJ2-7; 9 nucleotides match TRBD1. There are 14 residues in the CDR3. Germline CDR1 SGHTA, CDR2 FQGNSA. V lost 5 bases, J lost 2 bases, and 4 bases stayed unmatched.

The V and J genes are TRBV27 and TRBJ1-5, with D uncertain. Germline V CDR1 and CDR2: MNHEY, SMNVEV (reference sequence). CDR3 length: 13 amino acids. Trimming left V 5 bases short and J 4 bases short, with 9 bases between. CDR3 sequence reads: CASSAYRNQPQHF. CDR3 nucleotides: TGTGCCAGCAGTGCTTACAGAAATCAGCCCCAGCATTTT.

This clone appeared once. This chain uses TRBV10-2 with TRBJ2-1, with TRBD2 identical over 8 bases. The germline gives CDR1 WSHSY, CDR2 SAAADI. The junction had 16 bases not matched to a gene; V was cut back by 4 bases and J by 8 bases. The CDR3 is made up of 17 amino acids. CDR3 in amino acids: CASSVEAGGLLRDEQFF. CDR3 bases: TGCGCCAGCAGTGTGGAGGCGGGGGGACTCTTAAGGGATGAGCAGTTCTTC.

This clone was observed a single time. This chain joins TRBV28 and TRBJ1-1; 11 bases agree with TRBD1. V dropped 10 bases and J dropped 7; count of bases not matched to a gene: 8. This CDR3 spans 13 amino acids. Per germline, CDR1 MDHEN and CDR2 SYDVKM. As DNA, the CDR3 is TGTGCCACCAGGACAGGGGGCTCCGGTGAAGCTTTCTTT. Its translation: CATRTGGSGEAFF.

This chain links TRBV29-1 with TRBJ1-2; 8 bases are shared with TRBD1. In germline, CDR1 is SQVTM, CDR2 ANQGSEA. The CDR3 contains 14 residues. V was pared by 5 bases and J by 8 bases, with 13 bases of the junction left unmatched. CDR3 in DNA: TGCAGCGTTCTCTTAGACAGGGGAGGAGGGGGCTACACCTTC. This encodes CSVLLDRGGGGYTF.

This clone was seen a single time. V and J are TRBV5-1 and TRBJ2-7; possible D gene TRBD2, 6 bases. The V end lost 0 bases, the J end lost 5 bases, and 12 bases lay between the germline ends. Per the germline V gene, CDR1 is SGHRS and CDR2 is YFSETQ. The CDR3 covers 14 residues. CDR3 sequence reads: CASSLEREEDEQYF. The CDR3, as DNA: TGCGCCAGCAGCTTGGAAAGGGAGGAGGACGAGCAGTACTTC.

This clone was detected a few times. The V and J genes are TRBV5-1 and TRBJ2-1, with TRBD1 matching 9 bases. J was trimmed by 9 bases and V by 4 bases; bases with no gene match: 14. This CDR3 has 16 residues. Germline CDR1 SGHRS, CDR2 YFSETQ. DNA for the CDR3: TGCGCCAGCAGCCCGACCGGGACAGGGTCGGTGGGTGAGCAGTTCTTC. Protein product: CASSPTGTGSVGEQFF. Full variable domain (remainder filled in from reference TRBV5-1 and TRBJ2-1): KAGVTQTPRYLIKTRGQQVTLSCSPISGHRSVSWYQQTPGQGLQFLFEYFSETQRNKGNFPGRFSGRQFSNSRSEMNVSTLELGDSALYLCASSPTGTGSVGEQFFGPGTRLTVL.

The chain has TRBV18 and TRBJ1-1; D unclear. The V and J ends lost 1 base and 1 base respectively, with 10 bases between them. The CDR3 consists of 15 residues. CDR1 is KGHSH, CDR2 LQKENI, per germline. The chain's CDR3 is CASSPLSTANTEAFF. Written as DNA, the CDR3 is TGTGCCAGCTCACCACTCTCAACAGCGAACACTGAAGCTTTCTTT.

This rearrangement joins TRBV28 to TRBJ1-2; possibly TRBD1 for D (5 bases). V lost 7 bases to trimming and J lost 3 bases, with 15 bases between them. CDR3 length: 14 amino acids. Looked up from germline, CDR1 is MDHEN and CDR2 is SYDVKM. The CDR3 coding sequence is TGTGCCAGCAATTCGGTCGGGGGAGACTATGGCTACACCTTC. This codes for CASNSVGGDYGYTF.

The genes are TRBV6-5 and TRBJ1-1; 7 nucleotides align to TRBD1. The trim removed 7 bases at V and 7 bases at J, leaving 9 bases unmatched. Looked up from germline, CDR1 is MNHEY and CDR2 is SVGAGI. This CDR3 has 13 amino acids. For the CDR3, the DNA is TGTGCCAGCAAGGAGGGGGCCGAGGGTGAAGCTTTCTTT. This encodes CASKEGAEGEAFF.

V is TRBV2 and J is TRBJ2-7; 10 bases are shared with TRBD2. The CDR3 loop spans 14 amino acids. Per germline, CDR1 SNHLY and CDR2 FYNNEI. The ends lost 7 bases at V and 5 bases at J; junction bases unmatched: 8. This chain's CDR3 is CASTMGLALNEQYF. The DNA for the CDR3 is TGTGCCAGCACCATGGGACTAGCGCTAAACGAGCAGTACTTC. The complete variable domain, with remaining parts taken from reference TRBV2 and TRBJ2-7, reads EPEVTQTPSHQVTQMGQEVILRCVPISNHLYFYWYRQILGQKVEFLVSFYNNEISEKSEIFDDQFSVERPDGSNFTLKIRSTKLEDSAMYFCASTMGLALNEQYFGPGTRLTVT.

The chain employs TRBV12-5 and TRBJ2-2; 11 nucleotides agree with TRBD2. Germline loops: CDR1 LGHNT, CDR2 FRNRAP. V gave up 1 base and J gave up 6 bases; unmatched junction bases: 7. This CDR3 is 17 amino acids long. The CDR3 region is CASGLETSGVQAGELFF. The CDR3 bases are TGTGCTAGTGGTTTGGAGACTAGCGGGGTACAGGCCGGGGAGCTGTTTTTT.

V usage is TRBV19 and J usage is TRBJ2-2, with 7 bases matching TRBD1. Germline-derived CDR1 and CDR2 are LNHDA and SQIVND (reference sequence). The CDR3 totals 14 residues. With 5 bases clipped from V and 7 bases from J, the junction kept 7 bases outside the gene matches. CDR3 region: CASSVDRFDGELFF. CDR3 coding DNA: TGTGCCAGTAGTGTGGACAGGTTCGACGGGGAGCTGTTTTTT. Using reference TRBV19 and TRBJ2-2 for the parts outside the CDR3, the full variable domain is DGGITQSPKYLFRKEGQNVTLSCEQNLNHDAMYWYRQDPGQGLRLIYYSQIVNDFQKGDIAEGYSVSREKKESFPLTVTSAQKNPTAFYLCASSVDRFDGELFFGEGSRLTVL.

The rearrangement links TRBV12-3 or TRBV12-4 to TRBJ2-3, with 7 bases matching TRBD1. CDR3 length: 12 amino acids. The trim removed 6 bases at V and 5 bases at J, leaving 2 bases unmatched. Here the CDR3 DNA reads TGTGCCAGCAGCAGGACAGGAGATACGCAGTATTTT. Protein product: CASSRTGDTQYF.

This chain uses TRBV29-1 with TRBJ2-7; 7 bases are a match to TRBD1. This CDR3 has 12 amino acids. CDR1 is SQVTM, CDR2 ANQGSEA, per germline. The V gene end was trimmed by 4 bases and the J gene end by 4 bases; junction bases not matched to a gene: 4. In nucleotides, the CDR3 is TGCAGCGTTGGACAGGGCTTTTACGAGCAGTACTTC. It encodes CSVGQGFYEQYF.

The V and J genes are TRBV19 and TRBJ2-5; 9 bases are a match to TRBD1. The CDR3 runs to 14 residues. The germline V gene encodes CDR1 LNHDA and CDR2 SQIVND (reference sequence). V shed 3 bases, J shed 5 bases, and the junction held 4 bases outside the gene matches. The CDR3: CASSMGDRVETQYF. CDR3 nucleotides: TGTGCCAGTAGTATGGGGGACAGGGTGGAGACCCAGTACTTC.